The 31 T cell receptor beta chains presented below share a single source sample, sequenced in a study of blood T cell repertoires in COVID-19. TCRdb keeps only in-frame clones here, not all; method: immunoSEQ multiplex PCR. Of about 170,000 clones in the sample, 90% to 95% were seen once. Sequenced input: peripheral blood. These receptor sequences come from a woman aged 45-65 years with acute or convalescent COVID-19.

This sequence joins TRBV2 and TRBJ1-6, with D tentatively TRBD1 (6 bases). V was cut by 1 base and J by 6 bases, with 13 bases left in between. Per the germline V gene, CDR1 is SNHLY and CDR2 is FYNNEI. The CDR3 has 16 amino acids. The DNA for the CDR3 is TGTGCCAGCAGTGAAGTTTTAGGACAGCGTAATTCACCCCTCCACTTT. Its protein is CASSEVLGQRNSPLHF. The whole variable domain, remainder taken from reference TRBV2 and TRBJ1-6, is EPEVTQTPSHQVTQMGQEVILRCVPISNHLYFYWYRQILGQKVEFLVSFYNNEISEKSEIFDDQFSVERPDGSNFTLKIRSTKLEDSAMYFCASSEVLGQRNSPLHFGNGTRLTVT.

The chain uses TRBV19 and TRBJ2-3; TRBD1 matches at 10 bases. V gave up 7 bases and J gave up 4 bases; unmatched junction bases: 8. CDR1 LNHDA and CDR2 SQIVND come from the germline V gene (reference sequence). CDR3 length equals 15 residues. As DNA, the CDR3 is TGTGCCAGTACCCCCGGGACAGGGGCTTCAGATACGCAGTATTTT. Translated: CASTPGTGASDTQYF.

The chain links TRBV28 to TRBJ2-7, with 9 bases aligning to TRBD1. J lost 3 bases, V lost 3 bases, and 9 bases had no gene match. The CDR3 runs to 16 residues. Germline CDR1 and CDR2: MDHEN and SYDVKM. This chain's CDR3 is CASSFLTGGESYEQYF. CDR3 nucleotide sequence: TGTGCCAGCAGTTTCCTTACAGGGGGCGAAAGCTACGAGCAGTACTTC. Full variable domain (remainder filled in from reference TRBV28 and TRBJ2-7): DVKVTQSSRYLVKRTGEKVFLECVQDMDHENMFWYRQDPGLGLRLIYFSYDVKMKEKGDIPEGYSVSREKKERFSLILESASTNQTSMYLCASSFLTGGESYEQYFGPGTRLTVT.

The gene calls are TRBV24-1 and TRBJ2-1; 11 positions agree with TRBD1. This CDR3 has 17 residues. Germline trimming cut 6 bases from V and 4 bases from J; bases unmatched to any gene: 10. CDR1 is KGHDR and CDR2 is SFDVKD in the germline V gene. The CDR3 spells CATSPLTGTGGYNEQFF. In nucleotides, the CDR3 is TGTGCCACCAGTCCCTTGACCGGGACAGGGGGTTACAATGAGCAGTTCTTC.

This chain joins TRBV19 and TRBJ1-5; D is perhaps TRBD1 (5 bases). CDR1 is LNHDA and CDR2 is SQIVND in the germline V gene (reference sequence). The V and J ends lost 3 bases and 7 bases respectively, with 13 bases between them. The CDR3 contains 14 residues. The CDR3 DNA follows: TGTGCCAGTAGTATTAGCCAGGGTGTCCAGCCCCAGCATTTT. This codes for CASSISQGVQPQHF.

J is TRBJ1-5 and V is TRBV21-1; no check of the table's D call, TRBD1, against the DNA was made. TRBV21-1 is a pseudogene. The CDR3 spans 13 residues. CDR3 coding DNA: TGTGCCAGCGACAAGGGACAGAATCAGCCCCAGCATTTT. Translation gives CASDKGQNQPQHF.

V gene TRBV5-4 combines with J gene TRBJ2-1; the match to TRBD2 covers 8 bases. This CDR3 is built from 16 residues. Looked up from germline, CDR1 is SGHNT and CDR2 is YYREEE (reference sequence). Unmatched junction bases numbered 12, after V lost 2 bases and J lost 8 bases. As DNA, the CDR3 is TGTGCCAGCAGCTTTTTAAGCGGGAGCCCTTGGGATGAGCAGTTCTTC. Translation gives CASSFLSGSPWDEQFF. Together with reference TRBV5-4 and TRBJ2-1, the CDR3 gives the full variable domain: ETGVTQSPTHLIKTRGQQVTLRCSSQSGHNTVSWYQQALGQGPQFIFQYYREEENGRGNFPPRFSGLQFPNYSSELNVNALELDDSALYLCASSFLSGSPWDEQFFGPGTRLTVL.

This chain joins TRBV7-2 and TRBJ2-1, with 15 bases matching TRBD2. Trimming at V came to 6 bases and at J to 3 bases, leaving 9 bases not matched to a gene. CDR3 length: 18 residues. CDR1 and CDR2 (germline): SGHTA, FQGNSA. The CDR3 region is CASRPGLAGGHFYNEQFF. CDR3 DNA sequence: TGTGCCAGCAGACCCGGACTAGCGGGAGGGCATTTCTACAATGAGCAGTTCTTC.

The chain recombines TRBV27 with TRBJ2-7; perhaps TRBD1 as D (5 bases). The CDR3 has 14 residues. Germline CDR1 and CDR2: MNHEY and SMNVEV (reference sequence). V lost 3 bases to trimming and J lost 2 bases, with 11 bases between them. The CDR3 DNA reads as TGTGCCAGCAGTTTTCTTACAGGAGCCTACGAGCAGTACTTC. Encoded protein: CASSFLTGAYEQYF.

Only one count was recorded for this clone. This sequence joins TRBV11-2 and TRBJ1-2; perhaps TRBD1 as D (5 bases). V was shortened by 5 bases and J by 5 bases, with 12 bases between the two germline ends. From germline, CDR1 is SGHAT and CDR2 FQNNGV. The CDR3 covers 13 residues. CDR3 in DNA: TGTGCCAGCAGCGGAGTTACAGGATATGGCTACACCTTC. It translates to CASSGVTGYGYTF. Based on the CDR3 plus reference TRBV11-2 and TRBJ1-2, the full variable domain is EAGVAQSPRYKIIEKRQSVAFWCNPISGHATLYWYQQILGQGPKLLIQFQNNGVVDDSQLPKDRFSAERLKGVDSTLKIQPAKLEDSAVYLCASSGVTGYGYTFGSGTRLTVV.

The chain couples TRBV11-2 to TRBJ1-1, with no clear D. The V gene lost 8 bases and the J gene lost 1 base, with 11 bases spanning the gap. The CDR3 has 13 amino acids. In germline, CDR1 is SGHAT, CDR2 FQNNGV. CDR3: CASATWWNTEAFF. The CDR3 nucleotides read TGTGCCAGCGCCACTTGGTGGAACACTGAAGCTTTCTTT.

The sample holds one count of this clone. The V gene is TRBV12-3 or TRBV12-4, the J gene TRBJ2-1, with a possible D match to TRBD1 (6 bases). V shed 5 bases and J shed 9 bases, with 11 bases lying between them. CDR3 length: 12 residues. In DNA, the CDR3 is TGTGCCAGCAGTCCAGGGGTGAGTGAGCAGTTCTTC. This gives the protein CASSPGVSEQFF.

This rearrangement joins TRBV5-1 to TRBJ2-3; D is uncertain. CDR3 size: 12 residues. V was trimmed by 2 bases and J by 7 bases, leaving 8 bases between them. Germline V CDR1 and CDR2: SGHRS, YFSETQ. CDR3 sequence: CASSFVPYTQYF. The CDR3 nucleotides read TGCGCCAGCAGCTTTGTTCCGTATACGCAGTATTTT.

The V gene is TRBV20-1, the J gene TRBJ1-2; TRBD1 is a possible D gene (6 bases). This CDR3 is 11 amino acids long. The germline CDR1 and CDR2 sequences are DFQATT and SNEGSKA (reference sequence). The ends were cut back, 4 bases at V and 14 bases at J, with 17 bases in the middle. The CDR3 loop is CSATPGPQGTF. CDR3 bases: TGCAGTGCTACCCCTGGGCCTCAGGGGACCTTC.

The rearrangement joins TRBV5-1 to TRBJ1-1; no clear D gene. This CDR3 is 12 amino acids long. The germline V gene has CDR1 SGHRS and CDR2 YFSETQ. Between the trimmed V and J ends, which lost 4 bases and 2 bases, there was a span of 6 bases. DNA of the CDR3: TGCGCCAGCAGCACGGGTAACACTGAAGCTTTCTTT. This codes for CASSTGNTEAFF.

The V and J genes are TRBV5-6 and TRBJ1-6; TRBD1 agrees at 8 bases. V dropped 3 bases and J dropped 9; count of bases not matched to a gene: 5. This CDR3 spans 14 amino acids. Germline V gene lookup returns CDR1 SGHDT and CDR2 YYEEEE. The CDR3 nucleotides are TGTGCCAGCAGCTCTACAGGGGGGAGTTCACCCCTCCACTTT. Translated: CASSSTGGSSPLHF.

The chain is built from TRBV20-1 and TRBJ2-2; a weak D match, TRBD2 (6 bases). The germline V and J ends were trimmed by 3 bases and 3 bases, with 14 bases remaining between them. The CDR3 is made up of 15 amino acids. CDR1 and CDR2 from the germline V gene are DFQATT and SNEGSKA (reference sequence). DNA for the CDR3: TGCAGTGCTAGTCAAAGGGAGGTCGACACCGGGGAGCTGTTTTTT. Its protein is CSASQREVDTGELFF.

A note on this clone: In the same sample, other DNA sequences code for this CDR3. This chain connects TRBV19 to TRBJ2-7; 8 nucleotides align to TRBD1. The CDR3 contains 15 residues. Trimming at V came to 6 bases and at J to 1 base, leaving 8 bases not matched to a gene. The germline gives CDR1 LNHDA, CDR2 SQIVND (reference sequence). The chain's CDR3 is CASSPGTGPSYEQYF. In DNA, the CDR3 is TGTGCCAGTAGCCCCGGGACAGGACCTTCCTACGAGCAGTACTTC.

The rearrangement links TRBV5-1 to TRBJ2-2; 9 bases agree with TRBD1. The V and J ends lost 6 bases and 4 bases, in that order; junction bases with no gene match: 7. In germline, CDR1 is SGHRS, CDR2 YFSETQ. This CDR3 has 15 amino acids. The CDR3 sequence is CASNSGQGSTGELFF. The CDR3, as DNA: TGCGCCAGCAACTCCGGACAGGGGTCCACCGGGGAGCTGTTTTTT.

The chain couples TRBV27 to TRBJ1-2; TRBD1 matches 7 bases. This CDR3 region has 13 residues. V was pared by 5 bases and J by 8 bases, with 8 bases of the junction left unmatched. Germline lookup yields CDR1 MNHEY and CDR2 SMNVEV (reference sequence). The DNA of the CDR3 is TGTGCCAGCAGTGCGCGACAGGGTCTCGGCTACACCTTC. This sequence encodes CASSARQGLGYTF.

The V gene is TRBV5-1, the J gene TRBJ1-1; D ambiguous. The CDR3 is 16 residues long. V was trimmed by 3 bases and J by 1 base, leaving 16 bases between them. Germline CDR1 reads SGHRS; CDR2 reads YFSETQ. The DNA for the CDR3 is TGCGCCAGCAGCTCGGGCGGGGAGGACTCGAACACTGAAGCTTTCTTT. Translated, it gives CASSSGGEDSNTEAFF.

The chain couples TRBV7-9 to TRBJ2-2; 8 nucleotides align to TRBD1. CDR1 SEHNR and CDR2 FQNEAQ come from the germline V gene (reference sequence). The trim removed 5 bases at V and 4 bases at J, leaving 9 bases unmatched. This CDR3 region has 16 residues. The CDR3 DNA follows: TGTGCCAGCAGCCCCCCCGACACAGGGGGCACCGGGGAGCTGTTTTTT. Amino acid sequence: CASSPPDTGGTGELFF. Drawing the rest from reference TRBV7-9 and TRBJ2-2, the complete variable domain is DTGVSQNPRHKITKRGQNVTFRCDPISEHNRLYWYRQTLGQGPEFLTYFQNEAQLEKSRLLSDRFSAERPKGSFSTLEIQRTEQGDSAMYLCASSPPDTGGTGELFFGEGSRLTVL.

On this clone: This clone may be a read error of a much larger clone one base away. Other DNA sequences in this specimen translate into the identical CDR3. CDR3 sequence: CSASSGHEQYF. CDR3 in DNA: TGCAGTGCTAGTTCTGGGCACGAGCAGTACTTC. V and J are TRBV20-1 and TRBJ2-7; D is undetermined. The CDR3 length is 11 residues. V was cut by 3 bases and J by 5 bases, with 8 bases left in between. The germline V gene encodes CDR1 DFQATT and CDR2 SNEGSKA (reference sequence).

V gene TRBV19 combines with J gene TRBJ1-1, with a possible D match to TRBD1 (6 bases). The CDR3 is 14 residues long. Looked up from germline, CDR1 is LNHDA and CDR2 is SQIVND (reference sequence). V lost 8 bases and J lost 0, with 13 bases in between. CDR3: CASSPGVVNTEAFF. As DNA, the CDR3 is TGTGCCAGTTCACCAGGGGTCGTGAACACTGAAGCTTTCTTT.

This clone was found once. The genes are TRBV5-4 and TRBJ2-3, with TRBD2 matching over 12 bases. Germline-derived CDR1 and CDR2 are SGHNT and YYREEE (reference sequence). The CDR3 is 16 amino acids. V was pared by 4 bases and J by 2 bases, with 5 bases of the junction left unmatched. The CDR3 DNA reads TGTGCCAGCAGCCCTGGACTAGCGGGAAACACAGATACGCAGTATTTT. Its translation is CASSPGLAGNTDTQYF.

This clone was seen a handful of times. The genes are TRBV29-1 and TRBJ1-2; D is possibly TRBD1 (6 bases). There are 12 residues in the CDR3. CDR1 SQVTM and CDR2 ANQGSEA come from the germline V gene. Deletions cut 7 bases from V and 2 bases from J, with 11 bases between. The CDR3 region has the DNA TGCAGCGCCGGCGGACAGAACTATGGCTACACCTTC. Its translation: CSAGGQNYGYTF.

The V gene is TRBV19, the J gene TRBJ1-5; D unclear. V was pared by 7 bases and J by 1 base, with 14 bases between. There are 15 residues in the CDR3. Germline CDR1 and CDR2: LNHDA and SQIVND (reference sequence). The CDR3 spells CASKEGLPSNQPQHF. The CDR3 bases are TGTGCCAGTAAGGAGGGCCTGCCCAGCAATCAGCCCCAGCATTTT.

This chain links TRBV28 with TRBJ2-7, with 13 nucleotides matching TRBD2. The CDR3 has 18 amino acids. CDR1 and CDR2 from the germline V gene are MDHEN and SYDVKM. With V trimmed by 3 bases and J by 0 bases, 8 bases remained unmatched. For the CDR3, the DNA is TGTGCCAGCAGTTTTTCGTGGACTAGCGGGAGTCGCTCCTACGAGCAGTACTTC. As protein: CASSFSWTSGSRSYEQYF.

This sequence joins TRBV11-2 and TRBJ1-1; no reliable D call. The CDR3 totals 14 residues. The germline V and J ends were trimmed by 5 bases and 3 bases, with 13 bases remaining between them. Germline lookup yields CDR1 SGHAT and CDR2 FQNNGV. DNA for the CDR3: TGTGCCAGCAGCCCGGTAAGCCGCGACACTGAAGCTTTCTTT. It is translated as CASSPVSRDTEAFF.

In its sample, this clone was seen a few times. The CDR3 sequence is CASSQGDSGRGADTQYF. CDR3 in DNA: TGTGCCAGCAGCCAAGGGGATAGCGGGAGAGGGGCAGATACGCAGTATTTT. The chain carries TRBV3-1 (or the pseudogene TRBV3-2) and TRBJ2-3; 9 bases line up with TRBD2. After removal of 1 base from V and 4 bases from J, the junction contained 9 bases not matched to a gene. There are 17 residues in the CDR3. Germline CDR1 and CDR2: LGHDT and YNNKEL (reference sequence).

The gene calls are TRBV5-4 and TRBJ2-1, with 9 bases lining up with TRBD2. Trimming took 4 bases from V and 3 from J; bases not matched to a gene: 5. Germline V gene sequence: CDR1 SGHNT, CDR2 YYREEE (reference sequence). The CDR3 consists of 15 residues. CDR3 bases: TGTGCCAGCAGCCTGGGACTAGCAGGCTACAATGAGCAGTTCTTC. Amino acids: CASSLGLAGYNEQFF.